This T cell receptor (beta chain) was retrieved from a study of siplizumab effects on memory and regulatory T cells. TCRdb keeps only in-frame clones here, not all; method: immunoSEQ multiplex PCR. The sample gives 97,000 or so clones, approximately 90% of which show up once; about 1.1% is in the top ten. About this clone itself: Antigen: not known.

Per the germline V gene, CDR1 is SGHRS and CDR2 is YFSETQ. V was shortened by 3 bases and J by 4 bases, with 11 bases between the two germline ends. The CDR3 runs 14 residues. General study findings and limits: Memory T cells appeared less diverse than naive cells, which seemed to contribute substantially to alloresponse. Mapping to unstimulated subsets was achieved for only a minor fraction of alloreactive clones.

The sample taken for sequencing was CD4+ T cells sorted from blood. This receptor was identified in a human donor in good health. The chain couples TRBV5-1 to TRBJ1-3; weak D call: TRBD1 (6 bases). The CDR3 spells CASSSRGYGNTIYF. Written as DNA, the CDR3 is TGCGCCAGCAGCTCCAGGGGATACGGAAACACCATATATTTT.